Listed here are 27 T cell receptor beta chains from one sample, sequenced in a study of T cells in Graves' hyperthyroidism and ophthalmopathy. TCR beta CDR3 regions were amplified from RNA. RT-PCR in the first round (using the HTBI primer set) targeted the TCR CDR3. TCRdb reprocessed the multiplex PCR reads with MiXCR, giving one entry per CDR3 protein. Altogether around 720,000 distinct CDR3 sequences are present, roughly 32% being singletons, with the ten largest covering around 32%. Sequenced sample: blood. All receptors come from a woman aged 40-49 years with Graves' hyperthyroidism.

The chain joins TRBV29-1 to TRBJ2-5; D unclear. CDR1 SQVTM and CDR2 ANQGSEA come from the germline V gene. V lost 5 bases to trimming and J lost 5 bases, with 9 bases between them. The CDR3 is 11 amino acids. The CDR3 reads CSVRGRETQYF. DNA for the CDR3: TGCAGCGTTCGTGGCAGGGAGACCCAGTACTTC.

The CDR3 reads CATSTQGGLSGANVLTF. CDR3 DNA sequence: TGTGCCACCAGCACGCAGGGCGGTCTCTCTGGGGCCAACGTCCTGACTTTC. V and J are TRBV15 and TRBJ2-6, with a possible D match to TRBD1 (5 bases). Trimming cost V 4 bases and J 0 bases, with 13 bases left between them. This CDR3 comprises 17 residues. Germline-derived CDR1 and CDR2 are LNHNV and YYDKDF (reference sequence).

The chain has TRBV7-2 and TRBJ2-7, with 9 bases fitting TRBD1. The germline CDR1 and CDR2 sequences are SGHTA and FQGNSA. This CDR3 spans 15 amino acids. Losses at the gene ends were 6 bases for V and 5 bases for J; bases not matched to a gene: 11. CDR3 nucleotides: TGTGCCAGCAGTAACACACAGGGGGCTATTGACGAGCAGTACTTC. Protein product: CASSNTQGAIDEQYF.

This clonotype has just one count. The chain combines TRBV7-2 with TRBJ1-6; TRBD1 might be the D (6 bases). Germline-derived CDR1 and CDR2 are SGHTA and FQGNSA. The CDR3 contains 13 residues. V dropped 5 bases and J dropped 10 bases, with 12 bases sitting between them. The CDR3 nucleotides are TGTGCCAGCAGCGGGGGGCGAGAGTCACCCCTCCACTTT. Translating it yields CASSGGRESPLHF.

The sample holds a few counts of this clonotype. This chain links TRBV7-9 with TRBJ1-1; unclear D gene. Trimming took 6 bases from V and 12 from J, leaving 17 bases between them. Germline V CDR1 and CDR2: SEHNR, FQNEAQ (reference sequence). CDR3 size: 12 residues. The DNA of the CDR3 is TGTGCCAGCAGGTCCGGGCCACGAGGGACTTTCTTT. As protein: CASRSGPRGTFF.

This clonotype was recorded at least ten times. The chain joins TRBV5-6 to TRBJ1-1; D call uncertain. V was shortened by 1 base and J by 7 bases, with 8 bases between the two germline ends. The CDR3 is 12 residues long. In germline, CDR1 is SGHDT, CDR2 YYEEEE. CDR3 residues: CASSLSEGEAFF. CDR3 coding DNA: TGTGCCAGCAGCTTGTCGGAGGGTGAAGCTTTCTTT.

The V and J genes are TRBV10-2 and TRBJ1-1, with 9 positions matching TRBD1. Germline V gives CDR1 WSHSY, CDR2 SAAADI. V shed 3 bases and J 5 bases; nucleotides not matched to a gene: 13. The CDR3 length is 17 residues. In DNA form, the CDR3 reads TGCGCCAGCAGTGAAGAGGGAATGGACAGGGGAAGAACTGAAGCTTTCTTT. Translated, it gives CASSEEGMDRGRTEAFF.

As to this clonotype: Being one base from a much bigger clone, this may be a read error. The chain combines TRBV20-1 with TRBJ2-5; D may correspond to TRBD1 or TRBD2 (5 bases each). The germline V and J ends were trimmed by 5 bases and 5 bases, with 21 bases remaining between them. The CDR3 covers 15 residues. The V gene's germline CDR1 is DFQATT and CDR2 SNEGSKA (reference sequence). CDR3 region: CSALGTPRPLETQYF. The CDR3 nucleotides are TGCAGTGCTCTCGGGACGCCCAGACCGCTCGAGACCCAGTACTTC.

Of note for this clonotype: A much larger clone is a single base away; this may be a read error. The chain combines TRBV6-1 with TRBJ1-4; D possibly corresponds to TRBD1 (6 bases). Germline CDR1 and CDR2: MNHNS and SASEGT. Trimming shortened V by 1 base and J by 8 bases, and 14 bases separated the two germline ends. The length of the CDR3 is 15 residues. The CDR3, as DNA: TGTGCCAGCAGTGAAGGCCAGGGGCTGGAGGAAAAACTGTTTTTT. It is translated as CASSEGQGLEEKLFF.

V usage is TRBV13 and J usage is TRBJ1-1; D remains ambiguous. Trimming pared 5 bases from V and 11 bases from J, leaving 21 bases between. CDR1 is PRHDT and CDR2 is FYEKMQ in the germline V gene (reference sequence). CDR3 length: 14 residues. The CDR3 reads CASSAGRSMGLAFF. CDR3 in DNA: TGTGCCAGCAGCGCCGGACGATCGATGGGCCTCGCTTTCTTT.

The gene calls are TRBV10-3 and TRBJ2-7; TRBD2 aligns across 7 bases. Germline trimming cut 8 bases from V and 1 base from J; bases unmatched to any gene: 5. Germline CDR1 reads ENHRY; CDR2 reads SYGVKD. The CDR3 spans 13 residues. CDR3 nucleotide sequence: TGTGCCATCGATGGGGGGGTATCCTACGAGCAGTACTTC. Translating it yields CAIDGGVSYEQYF.

J is TRBJ1-4 and V is TRBV2, with D hard to call. The ends were cut back, 4 bases at V and 8 bases at J, with 14 bases in the middle. The CDR3 covers 14 residues. CDR1 and CDR2 from the germline V gene are SNHLY and FYNNEI. This CDR3 reads CASSVEGLIEKLFF. The CDR3 DNA reads as TGTGCCAGCAGTGTGGAAGGCCTGATCGAAAAACTGTTTTTT.

The chain carries TRBV7-3 and TRBJ1-1; D not resolved. In germline, CDR1 is SGHTA, CDR2 FQGTGA. With 5 bases removed from V and 1 base from J, the gap between germline ends came to 8 bases. This CDR3 contains 13 residues. CDR3 bases: TGTGCCAGCAGCGGATTCCAGAACACTGAAGCTTTCTTT. Translated, it gives CASSGFQNTEAFF.

Note on this clonotype: One junction end does not reproduce the germline sequence, and a read error may be involved. The CDR3 loop reads CASRLGQGLHEQYF. The CDR3 coding sequence is TGTGCCAGCAGGTTAGGACAGGGACTACACGAGCAGTACTTC. The gene calls are TRBV12-3 or TRBV12-4 and TRBJ2-7; D perhaps matches TRBD1 (8 bases). CDR3 length: 14 residues.

This clonotype was observed at least ten times. The V and J genes are TRBV29-1 and TRBJ1-2; 8 positions match TRBD1. The V and J ends lost 7 bases and 6 bases, in that order; junction bases with no gene match: 16. Germline CDR1 is SQVTM and CDR2 is ANQGSEA. The CDR3 sequence is 15 residues long. CDR3 nucleotide sequence: TGCAGCGCCTGGGACAGGTCGTATGAAAAGGATGGCTACACCTTC. It yields the protein CSAWDRSYEKDGYTF.

This clonotype was detected a few times. This chain connects TRBV7-2 to TRBJ2-7, with D possibly matching TRBD1 (6 bases). Germline assignment: CDR1 SGHTA and CDR2 FQGNSA. The V end lost 5 bases, the J end lost 6 bases, and 20 bases lay between the germline ends. This CDR3 is 15 amino acids long. The CDR3 is CASSRVGGVGGEQYF. For the CDR3, the DNA is TGTGCCAGCAGCCGAGTTGGGGGCGTTGGGGGCGAGCAGTACTTC.

This chain joins TRBV27 and TRBJ2-5; possibly TRBD1 for D (5 bases). The CDR3 extends over 13 amino acids. With 6 bases removed from V and 6 bases from J, the gap between germline ends came to 14 bases. CDR1 is MNHEY, CDR2 SMNVEV, per germline (reference sequence). The CDR3 loop is CASSEQDKKTQYF. CDR3 bases: TGTGCCAGCAGCGAACAGGATAAAAAGACCCAGTACTTC.

The V call is TRBV7-8, the J call TRBJ2-5; D might be TRBD1 (7 bases). Germline V CDR1 and CDR2: SGHVS, FQNEAQ. This CDR3 contains 15 residues. Trimming shortened V by 2 bases and J by 11 bases, and 21 bases separated the two germline ends. The chain's CDR3 is CASSLHEGGTEEQYF. The CDR3 DNA follows: TGTGCCAGCAGCTTACACGAAGGCGGGACAGAAGAGCAGTACTTC.

The V call is TRBV20-1, the J call TRBJ2-6; TRBD2 matches at 8 bases. The germline V gene has CDR1 DFQATT and CDR2 SNEGSKA (reference sequence). The CDR3 contains 19 residues. The ends lost 0 bases at V and 0 bases at J; junction bases unmatched: 10. The CDR3 nucleotides read TGCAGTGCTAGAGATCGAGACGCACTAGCGGACTCTGGGGCCAACGTCCTGACTTTC. Translating it yields CSARDRDALADSGANVLTF.

To note about this clonotype: Because it lacks the conserved phenylalanine or tryptophan at the end, this CDR3 is likely a read error. J is TRBJ1-1 and V is TRBV6-6; possibly TRBD1 for D (6 bases). Germline CDR1 is MNHNY and CDR2 is SVGAGI (reference sequence). Trimming took off 4 bases at V and 7 bases at J, with 10 bases between the two ends. The CDR3 extends over 12 amino acids. CDR3: CASSFQGIEAFS. The CDR3, as DNA: TGTGCCAGCAGTTTTCAGGGGATTGAAGCTTTCTCT.

This clonotype was picked up a small number of times. The V call is TRBV6-2 or TRBV6-3, the J call TRBJ1-2; tentative D call: TRBD1 (5 bases). Trimming cost V 1 base and J 9 bases, with 6 bases left between them. The germline V gene has CDR1 MNHEY and CDR2 SVGEGT. The CDR3 is 11 residues long. The CDR3 region has the DNA TGTGCCAGCAGTTACTACAGGCGCTACACCTTC. Amino acids: CASSYYRRYTF.

This chain links TRBV7-2 with TRBJ2-5; 8 nucleotides agree with TRBD2. The germline V gene has CDR1 SGHTA and CDR2 FQGNSA. Trimming at V came to 5 bases and at J to 4 bases, leaving 12 bases not matched to a gene. The CDR3 has 16 amino acids. Written as DNA, the CDR3 is TGTGCCAGCAGCCTAGGAGCCGGGGGGGCCTCAGAGACCCAGTACTTC. This gives the protein CASSLGAGGASETQYF.

A few counts support this clonotype. This sequence joins TRBV12-3 or TRBV12-4 and TRBJ2-3, with a tentative D call TRBD2 (6 bases). The CDR3 loop spans 13 amino acids. Trimming left V 5 bases short and J 6 bases short, with 12 bases between. CDR3 DNA: TGTGCCAGCAGTCCTGCGGGGACGGATACGCAGTATTTT. It encodes CASSPAGTDTQYF.

The rearrangement uses TRBV24-1 and TRBJ1-2, with unresolved D. Germline lookup yields CDR1 KGHDR and CDR2 SFDVKD. This CDR3 is built from 15 residues. V lost 2 bases and J lost 6, with 15 bases in between. For the CDR3, the DNA is TGTGCCACCAGTGATTCCAGCGGGAGGCCCGATGGCTACACCTTC. This encodes CATSDSSGRPDGYTF.

The table lists this clonotype with many counts. The chain recombines TRBV12-3 or TRBV12-4 with TRBJ1-2; D unclear. V lost 6 bases, J lost 6 bases, and 11 bases lay in between. The CDR3 has 12 residues. DNA of the CDR3: TGTGCCAGCAGCTACGGTAGGCATGGCTACACCTTC. Residues: CASSYGRHGYTF.

This clonotype was observed a few times. This chain connects TRBV7-9 to TRBJ2-7; 8 positions match TRBD1. Germline CDR1 SEHNR, CDR2 FQNEAQ (reference sequence). This CDR3 region has 14 residues. J lost 3 bases, V lost 5 bases, and 6 bases had no gene match. The CDR3 reads CASSGRDRNYEQYF. For the CDR3, the DNA is TGTGCCAGCAGCGGGCGGGACAGGAACTACGAGCAGTACTTC.

This clonotype was seen ten or more times. CDR3 sequence: CASSISGRADINQPQHF. In nucleotides, the CDR3 is TGTGCCAGTAGTATTTCGGGACGGGCAGATATCAATCAGCCCCAGCATTTT. V and J are TRBV19 and TRBJ1-5, with D perhaps matching TRBD1 (5 bases). V lost 3 bases and J lost 3, with 18 bases in between. Germline-derived CDR1 and CDR2 are LNHDA and SQIVND (reference sequence). The CDR3 has 17 residues.